This note documents a single T cell receptor (beta chain) sequence. Its specific antigen is unknown. Library prep was done by 5' RACE. Preparation of each TCR library used around 3.5 ug of total RNA. cDNA was synthesized with SMARTScribe reverse transcriptase in eight separate reactions per sample. During cDNA synthesis, unique molecular identifiers containing a 6-nucleotide sample barcode were introduced by template switching. Amplification of TCRalpha and TCRbeta cDNA involved two nested PCRs of approximately 16 and 10 cycles, and each PCR was followed by bead purification. Before amplification, the cDNA was both treated with uracil DNA-glycosylase and purified with the QIAquick PCR purification kit. In the second PCR, Illumina TruSeq-compatible adapters and sample-specific barcodes were added. Library quality and concentration were assessed using TapeStation and Qubit, and approximately 5 ng of each library was pooled. Pooled libraries were sequenced on an Illumina HiSeq2500 single-index Rapid Run with 2 x 100 bp reads and custom sequencing primers. Concerning the study's data processing: MiGEC version 1.2.6 was used for UMI-based consensus assembly to correct PCR and sequencing errors. MiXCR version 2.1.1 was used to carry out V(D)J alignment, clonotype assembly and CDR3 extraction. To normalise gene usage, clonotype sharing and MAIT/NKT TCR abundance, the top 1000, 10 000 and 20 000 clonotypes in each sample were analysed. Diversity was computed as the inverse Simpson index with the vegan R package after downsampling to 27 000 UMIs. Paired Mann-Whitney U tests were applied to discordant twin pairs, with Benjamini-Hochberg correction for multiple testing. With the reads reprocessed by TCRdb, a single entry stands for each CDR3 protein sequence and no DNA is reported. V and J calls and clone size were set by TCRdb, not the authors. This sample's table lists approximately 330,000 distinct CDR3 sequences. In total, the top ten clones hold approximately 2% of the sample.

The entry originates in a study of monozygotic twins with inflammatory bowel disease (dated by TCRdb to between 2017 and 2020). About the full investigation: A total of roughly 28 monozygotic twin pairs were included in the full study, comprising nine German pairs (four IBD-concordant, five IBD-discordant) and 19 IBD-discordant Danish pairs. The search for disease-associated traits relied mainly on comparing IBD patients with their genetically identical healthy co-twins within discordant pairs. Each individual had, on average, about 151 000 unique TCRalpha sequences and 181 000 unique TCRbeta sequences available for analysis.

From each donor, a 2.5 ml peripheral blood sample was drawn into PAXgene tubes and stored at -80 degrees C. Without any T cell sorting, total RNA was extracted from whole blood using the PAXgene blood miRNA kit on an automated QIAcube. Peripheral blood from monozygotic twin pairs concordant or discordant for inflammatory bowel disease was subjected to deep TCRalpha and TCRbeta repertoire profiling with unique molecular barcoding. Smoking habits were recorded for all twin pairs, with individuals classified as current, former or never smokers. Findings and caveats that apply to the study as a whole: Background noise and inter-individual variability may have been introduced into the repertoires by the differing immunosuppressive treatments among patients. No single strong signal or clonotype linked to IBD turned up in the results, so the idea that one exists was not supported. The analysis was unable to tell apart different T cell subtypes. Compared with healthy twins, IBD patients shared fewer clonotypes with other individuals, and the difference was most pronounced in patients with signs of disease activity. TCRbeta repertoire diversity, by inverse Simpson index, was decreased in IBD patients compared with their healthy co-twins. Repertoire similarity did not differ between concordant and discordant twins, which could be due to limited statistical power.

Material for sequencing was blood. The source of this sequence is a human donor with ulcerative colitis or Crohn's disease, or a healthy co-twin of an affected twin (not recorded which).

CDR3 protein: CASRRGMDYNEQFF. The sequence links TRBV5-1 to TRBJ2-1; no DNA is available, so the TRBD2 call from TCRdb remains unchecked. The CDR3 runs 14 amino acids, cysteine and phenylalanine included. The DNA is not on file. CDR1 SGHRS and CDR2 YFSETQ were looked up in the germline V gene.